This T cell receptor beta chain was obtained from a study of cytomegalovirus exposure and HLA in healthy donors. Only in-frame clones appear in the TCRdb table, and some are missing; sequencing was by immunoSEQ multiplex PCR. The sample holds over 150,000 clones, less than 95% seen once. V was pared by 3 bases and J by 6 bases, with 4 bases of the junction left unmatched. The CDR3 loop spans 13 amino acids. Germline CDR1 and CDR2: MNHEY and SMNVEV (reference sequence). The specimen was PBMCs. The sequence came from a woman in her late teens or twenties in good health and CMV-seropositive. J is TRBJ2-7 and V is TRBV27, with TRBD1 matching 8 bases. For the CDR3, the DNA is TGTGCCAGCAGTTTGGTACAGGGGGGCGAGCAGTACTTC. Translated: CASSLVQGGEQYF.